This T cell receptor beta chain was identified during a study of OX40 agonist ivuxolimab in advanced cancers. Across the study: It was ivuxolimab, an agonistic anti-OX40 (CD134) antibody, that patients were treated with. Those treated in dose escalation had hepatocellular carcinoma, melanoma, renal cell cancer or head and neck cancer.

General observations from the study: Some of the lowest clonal expansion was seen in partial responders at 0.1-3.0 mg/kg.

This CDR3 region has 17 residues. The V and J ends lost 1 base and 1 base, in that order; junction bases with no gene match: 7. Germline CDR1 SGHTA, CDR2 FQGNSA. As to this clone: Its antigen is currently unknown.

The assay was immunoSEQ multiplex PCR, and TCRdb's table has in-frame clones only and misses some. The repertoire consists of approximately 80,000 clones, with roughly 84% occurring once and the leading ten covering approximately 0.25%. Blood specimens came from baseline, cycle 4 day 1, and cycle 7 day 1. The TCR originated in an adult with an advanced solid tumor such as melanoma, head and neck, liver or kidney cancer. This specimen consisted of CD4+ or CD8+ T cells sorted from blood, obtained in a trial of the OX40 agonist ivuxolimab. The chain recombines TRBV7-2 with TRBJ2-7; 10 bases line up with TRBD1. The CDR3 region is CASSLVSPGQGSYEQYF. CDR3 nucleotide sequence: TGTGCCAGCAGCTTAGTATCCCCGGGACAGGGGTCCTACGAGCAGTACTTC.